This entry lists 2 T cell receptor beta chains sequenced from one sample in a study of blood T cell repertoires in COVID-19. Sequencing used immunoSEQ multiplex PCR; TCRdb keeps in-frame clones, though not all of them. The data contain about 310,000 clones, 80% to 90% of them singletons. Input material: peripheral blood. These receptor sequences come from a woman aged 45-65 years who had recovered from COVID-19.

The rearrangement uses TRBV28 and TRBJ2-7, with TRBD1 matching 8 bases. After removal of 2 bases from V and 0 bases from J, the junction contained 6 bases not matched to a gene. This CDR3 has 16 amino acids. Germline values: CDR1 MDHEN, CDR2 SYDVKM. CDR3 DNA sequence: TGTGCCAGCAGTTTACTTGGACAGGGCTTCTCCTACGAGCAGTACTTC. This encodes CASSLLGQGFSYEQYF.

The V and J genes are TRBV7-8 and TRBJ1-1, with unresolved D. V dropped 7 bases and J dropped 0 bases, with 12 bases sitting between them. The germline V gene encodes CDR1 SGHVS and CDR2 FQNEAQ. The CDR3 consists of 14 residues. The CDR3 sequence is CASTEAGMNTEAFF. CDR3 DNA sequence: TGTGCCAGCACGGAAGCGGGCATGAACACTGAAGCTTTCTTT.